Each of the 8 T cell receptor beta chains below was sequenced from the same sample in a study of T cells in localized non-small cell lung cancer. Only in-frame clones appear in the TCRdb table, and some are missing; sequencing was by immunoSEQ multiplex PCR. The sample has 30,000 to 45,000 clones; around 90% are singletons. The sequencing here drew on peripheral blood, taken before any cancer treatment. Every receptor here comes from a female donor at least 60 years old with stage I lung adenocarcinoma.

The V call is TRBV6-5, the J call TRBJ1-4; a possible D gene is TRBD1 (5 bases). The CDR3 is 13 residues long. Germline CDR1 is MNHEY and CDR2 is SVGAGI. Trimming stripped 5 bases from V and 11 bases from J, with 15 bases between. CDR3 nucleotide sequence: TGTGCCAGCAGTCAGGGTTTTGCGAACAAACTGTTTTTT. It yields the protein CASSQGFANKLFF.

This chain joins TRBV7-9 and TRBJ1-4, with TRBD1 identical over 7 bases. The CDR3 is 13 residues long. With V trimmed by 11 bases and J by 7 bases, 10 bases remained unmatched. Germline V gene sequence: CDR1 SEHNR, CDR2 FQNEAQ (reference sequence). The CDR3 protein is CAGVRQGGEKLFF. The CDR3, as DNA: TGTGCCGGAGTCAGACAGGGAGGTGAAAAACTGTTTTTT.

This chain links TRBV27 with TRBJ1-4; 9 bases map to TRBD1. The germline V gene has CDR1 MNHEY and CDR2 SMNVEV (reference sequence). CDR3 length: 16 amino acids. After removal of 2 bases from V and 7 bases from J, the junction contained 8 bases not matched to a gene. This chain's CDR3 is CASSLNPGTGREKLFF. In nucleotides, the CDR3 is TGTGCCAGCAGTTTAAATCCCGGGACAGGGCGTGAAAAACTGTTTTTT.

This sequence joins TRBV7-2 and TRBJ1-3, with 9 bases that match TRBD1. CDR1 is SGHTA and CDR2 is FQGNSA in the germline V gene. The length of the CDR3 is 15 residues. V was clipped by 5 bases and J by 4 bases; unmatched bases: 6. The CDR3 loop reads CASSRLTGGGNTIYF. The CDR3 DNA reads as TGTGCCAGCAGCCGCTTAACAGGGGGCGGAAACACCATATATTTT. Using reference TRBV7-2 and TRBJ1-3 for the parts outside the CDR3, the full variable domain is GAGVSQSPSNKVTEKGKDVELRCDPISGHTALYWYRQSLGQGLEFLIYFQGNSAPDKSGLPSDRFSAERTGGSVSTLTIQRTQQEDSAVYLCASSRLTGGGNTIYFGEGSWLTVV.

As regards this clone: A junction end diverges from the germline sequence, so it may reflect a read error. V and J are TRBV5-1 and TRBJ1-3; D unresolved. CDR1 and CDR2 from the germline V gene are SGHRS and YFSETQ. This CDR3 is built from 9 residues. CDR3 residues: CASSPPPRF. The CDR3 nucleotides are TGCGCCAGCAGCCCCCCTCCCCGATTT. Drawing the rest from reference TRBV5-1 and TRBJ1-3, the complete variable domain is KAGVTQTPRYLIKTRGQQVTLSCSPISGHRSVSWYQQTPGQGLQFLFEYFSETQRNKGNFPGRFSGRQFSNSRSEMNVSTLELGDSALYLCASSPPPRFGEGSWLTVV.

The chain uses TRBV29-1 and TRBJ1-2; TRBD1 might be the D (6 bases). Deletions cut 2 bases from V and 2 bases from J, with 15 bases between. The CDR3 contains 15 residues. Germline values: CDR1 SQVTM, CDR2 ANQGSEA. The CDR3 coding sequence is TGCAGCGTTGAAACTCAACAGGGAACGAACTATGGCTACACCTTC. Protein: CSVETQQGTNYGYTF.

CDR3 loop: CASSRTSGMTDTQYF. Written as DNA, the CDR3 is TGTGCCAGCAGCAGAACTAGCGGCATGACAGATACGCAGTATTTT. The genes are TRBV9 and TRBJ2-3; 8 bases map to TRBD2. The CDR3 extends over 15 amino acids. Trimming at V came to 4 bases and at J to 3 bases, leaving 7 bases not matched to a gene. CDR1 is SGDLS, CDR2 YYNGEE, per germline.

The chain combines TRBV9 with TRBJ1-5; 7 bases line up with TRBD1. With 0 bases clipped from V and 8 bases from J, the junction kept 20 bases outside the gene matches. Looked up from germline, CDR1 is SGDLS and CDR2 is YYNGEE. The CDR3 consists of 19 residues. Here the CDR3 reads CASSVADRRSSGWYKPQHF. CDR3 nucleotide sequence: TGTGCCAGCAGCGTAGCGGACAGGAGGTCCAGTGGGTGGTATAAGCCCCAGCATTTT.